The 30 T cell receptor beta chains listed next were all sequenced from one sample in a study of CD8 T cells in ankylosing spondylitis. One entry per CDR3 protein results from TCRdb running MiXCR on the 5' RACE reads. The data contain a few hundred thousand distinct CDR3 sequences, 18% of them singletons. Source material: blood, either unsorted or a sorted T cell fraction (not recorded which). The receptors here all came from a male donor with ankylosing spondylitis or in good health (not recorded which).

V gene TRBV3-1 combines with J gene TRBJ2-3; D is ambiguous. The CDR3 has 13 residues. V gave up 0 bases and J gave up 2 bases, with 3 bases separating them. Per germline, CDR1 LGHDT and CDR2 YNNKEL (reference sequence). The DNA of the CDR3 is TGTGCCAGCAGCCAAGACATCACAGATACGCAGTATTTT. This translates into CASSQDITDTQYF.

There are a few counts of this clonotype. The V gene is TRBV9, the J gene TRBJ2-7, with TRBD2 matching 7 bases. V lost 5 bases and J lost 5; bases outside the gene matches: 16. The CDR3 runs to 16 residues. Germline V CDR1 and CDR2: SGDLS, YYNGEE. The CDR3 spells CASSALAGAPLDEQYF. CDR3 DNA: TGTGCCAGCAGTGCCTTGGCGGGAGCACCCCTGGACGAGCAGTACTTC.

Many counts were recorded for this clonotype. The rearrangement joins TRBV9 to TRBJ2-3; tentative D call: TRBD2 (5 bases). Germline V lookup: CDR1 SGDLS, CDR2 YYNGEE. The V end lost 2 bases, the J end lost 4 bases, and 14 bases lay between the germline ends. The CDR3 is 15 amino acids. The CDR3 protein is CASSVSGSTADTQYF. Written as DNA, the CDR3 is TGTGCCAGCAGCGTTTCTGGGAGTACCGCAGATACGCAGTATTTT.

The chain carries TRBV6-5 and TRBJ1-2; a possible D gene is TRBD1 (6 bases). CDR1 is MNHEY and CDR2 is SVGAGI in the germline V gene. V gave up 2 bases and J gave up 7 bases, with 14 bases separating them. The CDR3 runs to 14 residues. The CDR3 here is CASSYRGGASGYTF. CDR3 nucleotides: TGTGCCAGCAGTTACCGGGGGGGCGCGAGTGGCTACACCTTC.

Only a few counts were recorded for this clonotype. The chain carries TRBV29-1 and TRBJ2-1; no clear D gene. The germline V gene has CDR1 SQVTM and CDR2 ANQGSEA. V was clipped by 1 base and J by 7 bases, with 8 bases between them. CDR3 length: 12 residues. The CDR3 loop reads CSVEAHGNEQFF. Here the CDR3 DNA reads TGCAGCGTTGAAGCCCACGGGAATGAGCAGTTCTTC.

This clonotype was detected a few times. The chain has TRBV4-1 and TRBJ2-7; TRBD1 agrees at 9 bases. The CDR3 runs to 16 residues. Unmatched junction bases numbered 6, after V lost 2 bases and J lost 1 base. Germline V gene sequence: CDR1 MGHRA, CDR2 YSYEKL. CDR3 nucleotide sequence: TGCGCCAGCAGCCAATCGCCGGGGACAGGGTCCTACGAGCAGTACTTC. Translating it yields CASSQSPGTGSYEQYF.

This clonotype was seen once. V usage is TRBV29-1 and J usage is TRBJ2-1, with 7 bases aligning to TRBD1. Germline V gene lookup returns CDR1 SQVTM and CDR2 ANQGSEA. The CDR3 loop spans 15 amino acids. Unmatched junction bases numbered 8, after V lost 5 bases and J lost 1 base. The CDR3: CSVLFGTVSYNEQFF. Here the CDR3 DNA reads TGCAGCGTTTTATTTGGGACAGTATCCTACAATGAGCAGTTCTTC.

A few counts support this clonotype. V is TRBV4-1 and J is TRBJ2-3; 7 bases align to TRBD1. The CDR3 has 15 amino acids. J lost 4 bases, V lost 3 bases, and 7 bases had no gene match. Germline CDR1 reads MGHRA; CDR2 reads YSYEKL. As DNA, the CDR3 is TGCGCCAGCAGCCAGGTCCAGGGGGTCTCAGATACGCAGTATTTT. It encodes CASSQVQGVSDTQYF.

This clonotype was picked up many times. The V gene is TRBV27, the J gene TRBJ2-2, with D tentatively TRBD2 (5 bases). Germline-derived CDR1 and CDR2 are MNHEY and SMNVEV (reference sequence). Trimming took off 3 bases at V and 7 bases at J, with 12 bases between the two ends. The length of the CDR3 is 14 residues. Here the CDR3 reads CASSFEWRVGELFF. CDR3 nucleotides: TGTGCCAGCAGTTTTGAATGGCGGGTCGGGGAGCTGTTTTTT.

The V and J genes are TRBV3-1 and TRBJ2-1; D not certain. Germline CDR1 and CDR2: LGHDT and YNNKEL (reference sequence). The V end lost 5 bases, the J end lost 8 bases, and 13 bases lay between the germline ends. The CDR3 runs 13 residues. The CDR3, as DNA: TGTGCCAGCAGCTTAAGACCTCCACATGAGCAGTTCTTC. Translation: CASSLRPPHEQFF.

This clonotype turned up a few times. The chain recombines TRBV7-6 with TRBJ1-1, with a tentative D call TRBD1 (5 bases). Between the trimmed V and J ends, which lost 5 bases and 3 bases, there was a span of 13 bases. This CDR3 spans 14 amino acids. Germline loops: CDR1 SGHVS, CDR2 FNYEAQ. This chain's CDR3 is CASSVTGSDTEAFF. CDR3 DNA sequence: TGTGCCAGCAGCGTCACAGGTTCGGACACTGAAGCTTTCTTT.

This clonotype was seen just once. This rearrangement joins TRBV29-1 to TRBJ2-7, with TRBD1 matching over 7 bases. CDR3 length equals 12 residues. In germline, CDR1 is SQVTM, CDR2 ANQGSEA. With V trimmed by 7 bases and J by 0 bases, 3 bases remained unmatched. As DNA, the CDR3 is TGCAGCGCTACAGGGGACTCCTACGAGCAGTACTTC. Translating gives CSATGDSYEQYF.

The sample holds one count of this clonotype. The chain employs TRBV11-2 and TRBJ2-1, with 11 bases identical to TRBD2. V was clipped by 3 bases and J by 7 bases; unmatched bases: 5. CDR1 SGHAT and CDR2 FQNNGV come from the germline V gene. The CDR3 runs 15 residues. CDR3 protein: CASSFGLAGHNEQFF. The CDR3 DNA reads TGTGCCAGCAGCTTCGGACTAGCGGGCCATAATGAGCAGTTCTTC.

At least ten counts were recorded for this clonotype. J is TRBJ2-7 and V is TRBV28; D uncertain. This CDR3 region has 14 residues. Deletions cut 10 bases from V and 5 bases from J, with 21 bases between. Germline values: CDR1 MDHEN, CDR2 SYDVKM. The CDR3 sequence: CATAIRPQAHEQYF. The CDR3 DNA is TGTGCCACCGCTATCAGACCCCAGGCCCACGAGCAGTACTTC.

This clonotype was counted a few times. This chain links TRBV4-2 with TRBJ2-1, with 7 bases fitting TRBD2. The germline gives CDR1 LGHNA, CDR2 YNFKEQ. The CDR3 sequence is 16 residues long. V shed 0 bases and J 5 bases; nucleotides not matched to a gene: 7. DNA for the CDR3: TGTGCCAGCAGCCAAGATCTCCTAGCGGCTAACAATGAGCAGTTCTTC. This encodes CASSQDLLAANNEQFF.

The chain has TRBV7-2 and TRBJ2-5; 7 positions match TRBD2. The CDR3 totals 14 residues. Germline-derived CDR1 and CDR2 are SGHTA and FQGNSA. The trim removed 1 base at V and 4 bases at J, leaving 3 bases unmatched. CDR3 sequence reads: CASSLVASGETQYF. The CDR3 DNA is TGTGCCAGCAGCTTAGTGGCTAGCGGAGAGACCCAGTACTTC.

This clonotype was seen only a few times. V and J are TRBV29-1 and TRBJ2-5, with TRBD2 matching 8 bases. V gave up 6 bases and J gave up 3 bases; unmatched junction bases: 6. Per germline, CDR1 SQVTM and CDR2 ANQGSEA. The CDR3 is made up of 13 amino acids. This CDR3 reads CSVAWREEETQYF. The CDR3 nucleotides are TGCAGCGTCGCCTGGCGGGAGGAAGAGACCCAGTACTTC.

This clonotype was seen at least ten times. The rearrangement links TRBV9 to TRBJ1-1; D is ambiguous. V lost 4 bases, J lost 1 base, and 17 bases lay in between. The CDR3 runs to 16 residues. Germline V gene sequence: CDR1 SGDLS, CDR2 YYNGEE. The CDR3 DNA reads TGTGCCAGCAGCCCACCTTCGGGCGCTTGGAACACTGAAGCTTTCTTT. Translating it yields CASSPPSGAWNTEAFF.

V is TRBV5-1 and J is TRBJ2-1; 13 bases line up with TRBD2. CDR1 and CDR2 from the germline V gene are SGHRS and YFSETQ. The length of the CDR3 is 17 residues. Trimming cost V 4 bases and J 3 bases; bases outside gene matches: 7. The DNA of the CDR3 is TGCGCCAGCAGCCTTGGACTAGCGGGAGTTCGCTACAATGAGCAGTTCTTC. This encodes CASSLGLAGVRYNEQFF.

This clonotype was counted only a few times. V is TRBV5-1 and J is TRBJ1-4; D unresolved. There are 15 residues in the CDR3. V lost 0 bases and J lost 5, with 11 bases in between. Germline V lookup: CDR1 SGHRS, CDR2 YFSETQ. Here the CDR3 DNA reads TGCGCCAGCAGCTTGGGAAACAGAGAGAATGAAAAACTGTTTTTT. Translating it yields CASSLGNRENEKLFF.

This clonotype was seen more than once but under ten times. The V and J genes are TRBV11-2 and TRBJ2-5; D remains unclear. Per the germline V gene, CDR1 is SGHAT and CDR2 is FQNNGV. The ends were cut back, 7 bases at V and 4 bases at J, with 16 bases in the middle. This CDR3 spans 14 amino acids. The CDR3 protein is CASTTKGPVETQYF. The CDR3 DNA follows: TGTGCCAGCACCACGAAGGGTCCGGTAGAGACCCAGTACTTC.

This clonotype was counted only a few times. The chain links TRBV6-5 to TRBJ2-7; the match to TRBD1 covers 11 bases. The V gene end was trimmed by 4 bases and the J gene end by 5 bases; junction bases not matched to a gene: 7. The CDR3 sequence is 15 residues long. Germline CDR1 and CDR2: MNHEY and SVGAGI. CDR3 region: CASSWGTGGQNEQYF. The CDR3 DNA reads as TGTGCCAGCAGTTGGGGGACAGGGGGACAGAACGAGCAGTACTTC.

This clonotype was seen only a few times. This chain uses TRBV3-1 with TRBJ2-6, with D maybe TRBD1 (6 bases). V dropped 1 base and J dropped 0 bases, with 16 bases sitting between them. This CDR3 comprises 19 residues. CDR1 is LGHDT and CDR2 is YNNKEL in the germline V gene (reference sequence). The CDR3 protein is CASSQGRGQRSSGANVLTF. CDR3 in DNA: TGTGCCAGCAGCCAAGGCCGAGGACAGAGGAGCTCTGGGGCCAACGTCCTGACTTTC. The full variable domain, in which reference TRBV3-1 and TRBJ2-6 provide the parts outside the CDR3, is DTAVSQTPKYLVTQMGNDKSIKCEQNLGHDTMYWYKQDSKKFLKIMFSYNNKELIINETVPNRFSPKSPDKAHLNLHINSLELGDSAVYFCASSQGRGQRSSGANVLTFGAGSRLTVL.

This clonotype was picked up a small number of times. The chain has TRBV7-9 and TRBJ2-3, with D hard to call. CDR1 is SEHNR, CDR2 FQNEAQ, per germline (reference sequence). Trimming stripped 0 bases from V and 5 bases from J, with 6 bases between. This CDR3 has 13 residues. The CDR3 coding sequence is TGTGCCAGCAGCTTAGCTCTGGAAGATACGCAGTATTTT. This gives the protein CASSLALEDTQYF.

This clonotype has just a few counts. The chain recombines TRBV10-2 with TRBJ1-6; TRBD1 might be the D (5 bases). Germline V gene sequence: CDR1 WSHSY, CDR2 SAAADI. The V gene lost 10 bases and the J gene lost 7 bases, with 14 bases spanning the gap. CDR3 length equals 13 residues. CDR3 in DNA: TGCGCCATCCGCCGGGACGGAAATTCACCCCTCCACTTT. Translation: CAIRRDGNSPLHF.

The chain joins TRBV7-6 to TRBJ1-5; D call uncertain. Germline V gene sequence: CDR1 SGHVS, CDR2 FNYEAQ. The CDR3 runs 13 residues. V lost 4 bases, J lost 7 bases, and 11 bases lay in between. The CDR3 DNA reads as TGTGCCAGCAGCTCTCTCGAAGGGCAGCCCCAGCATTTT. Encoded protein: CASSSLEGQPQHF. Full variable domain (rest looked up from reference TRBV7-6 and TRBJ1-5): GAGVSQSPRYKVTKRGQDVALRCDPISGHVSLYWYRQALGQGPEFLTYFNYEAQQDKSGLPNDRFSAERPEGSISTLTIQRTEQRDSAMYRCASSSLEGQPQHFGDGTRLSIL.

This clonotype has more than one count but fewer than ten. CDR3 nucleotide sequence: TGCAGTGCTATTAAACAGGGGGTGGTCGGAAACATTCAGTACTTC. As protein: CSAIKQGVVGNIQYF. The J gene is TRBJ2-4, the V gene TRBV20-1; 8 bases line up with TRBD1. The junction had 11 bases not matched to a gene; V was cut back by 4 bases and J by 6 bases. The CDR3 sequence is 15 residues long. Germline CDR1 is DFQATT and CDR2 is SNEGSKA (reference sequence).

This clonotype was seen a single time. The V gene is TRBV7-9, the J gene TRBJ2-3; a possible D gene is TRBD2 (6 bases). V gave up 1 base and J gave up 1 base, with 12 bases separating them. The CDR3 extends over 16 amino acids. Germline V gives CDR1 SEHNR, CDR2 FQNEAQ (reference sequence). The CDR3 DNA is TGTGCCAGCAGCTTAGGGAGGGCCGTCGGCACAGATACGCAGTATTTT. Translating gives CASSLGRAVGTDTQYF.

V usage is TRBV29-1 and J usage is TRBJ2-7; the match to TRBD2 covers 12 bases. V shed 1 base and J 4 bases; nucleotides not matched to a gene: 20. Germline V gene lookup returns CDR1 SQVTM and CDR2 ANQGSEA. The CDR3 covers 20 residues. As DNA, the CDR3 is TGCAGCGTTGAAGCCCCAGCGGCGGGGCTAGCGGGAGGGCCTGTTTACGAGCAGTACTTC. Its translation: CSVEAPAAGLAGGPVYEQYF.

This clonotype was detected only a few times. V gene TRBV4-3 combines with J gene TRBJ2-1; D possibly uses TRBD1 or TRBD2 (5 bases each). V was shortened by 4 bases and J by 0 bases, with 16 bases between the two germline ends. The CDR3 is 17 residues long. Germline V gives CDR1 LGHNA, CDR2 YSLEER. DNA of the CDR3: TGCGCCAGCAGCCCTGGGGGATCTCCCAGCTCCTACAATGAGCAGTTCTTC. It yields the protein CASSPGGSPSSYNEQFF.